What follows are 8 T cell receptor beta chains derived from one specimen sequenced in a study of OX40 agonist ivuxolimab in advanced cancers. The library was generated by the immunoSEQ multiplex PCR assay. The source is immuneACCESS, and TCRdb retained only in-frame sequences with V and J called. Part of the clones is not carried over; for the studies checked, unresolved V genes explain less than half of this, and the remainder is unexplained. In all, the sample holds tens of thousands of clones, and 70% to 85% of those were seen once. The top ten clonotypes cover roughly 1.2% of the sample. This sample comprised CD4+ or CD8+ T cells sorted from blood, obtained in a trial of the OX40 agonist ivuxolimab. Receptor source: an adult with an advanced solid tumor such as melanoma, head and neck, liver or kidney cancer.

The V gene is TRBV19, the J gene TRBJ2-6, with D perhaps TRBD2 (6 bases). The CDR3 has 15 amino acids. Germline CDR1 is LNHDA and CDR2 is SQIVND (reference sequence). Trimming removed 8 bases at V and 4 bases at J, with 15 bases between. The CDR3 protein is CASDLRGRGANVLTF. Written as DNA, the CDR3 is TGTGCCAGTGATCTTCGAGGGAGGGGGGCCAACGTCCTGACTTTC.

The J gene is TRBJ2-7, the V gene TRBV7-6; a weak D match, TRBD2 (5 bases). CDR3 length equals 14 residues. Germline CDR1 SGHVS, CDR2 FNYEAQ. Trimming took 5 bases from V and 4 from J, leaving 15 bases between them. In DNA, the CDR3 is TGTGCCAGCAGCCCAAAACCGGGGTGGTACGAGCAGTACTTC. Protein product: CASSPKPGWYEQYF.

This clone was found a few times. This chain connects TRBV7-6 to TRBJ2-2; the D gene is possibly TRBD1 (6 bases). V dropped 1 base and J dropped 4 bases, with 7 bases sitting between them. In germline, CDR1 is SGHVS, CDR2 FNYEAQ. This CDR3 comprises 14 residues. The CDR3 sequence is CASSLGGRTGELFF. The CDR3 region has the DNA TGTGCCAGCAGCTTAGGGGGGCGCACCGGGGAGCTGTTTTTT.

This chain joins TRBV5-4 and TRBJ1-6; D gene ambiguous. With 3 bases removed from V and 8 bases from J, the gap between germline ends came to 12 bases. In germline, CDR1 is SGHNT, CDR2 YYREEE (reference sequence). The CDR3 is 14 amino acids. The CDR3 nucleotides read TGTGCCAGCAGCTCCGGTGGTTGGGATTCACCCCTCCACTTT. Amino acid sequence: CASSSGGWDSPLHF.

This clone has more than one count but fewer than ten. The chain couples TRBV7-3 to TRBJ1-1; no clear D. V lost 4 bases to trimming and J lost 2 bases, with 5 bases between them. CDR3 length: 12 amino acids. CDR1 is SGHTA and CDR2 is FQGTGA in the germline V gene. CDR3 nucleotide sequence: TGTGCCAGCAGCTCCCCAAACACTGAAGCTTTCTTT. Its translation is CASSSPNTEAFF.

The gene calls are TRBV5-4 and TRBJ1-2; D perhaps matches TRBD1 (5 bases). Trimming pared 2 bases from V and 4 bases from J, leaving 15 bases between. The CDR3 length is 15 residues. Per the germline V gene, CDR1 is SGHNT and CDR2 is YYREEE (reference sequence). In DNA, the CDR3 is TGTGCCAGCAGCTTTGGGGGGACTTACATCTATGGCTACACCTTC. This encodes CASSFGGTYIYGYTF.

This clone has only one observation. This chain joins TRBV5-4 and TRBJ1-1; D is uncertain. The CDR3 has 16 residues. The V end was cut by 0 bases, the J end by 6 bases, with 18 bases between. CDR1 is SGHNT, CDR2 YYREEE, per germline (reference sequence). CDR3 bases: TGTGCCAGCAGCTTGGTCACAGTTGTCACGGGCGCTGAAGCTTTCTTT. As protein: CASSLVTVVTGAEAFF.

The rearrangement joins TRBV18 to TRBJ2-5; TRBD1 might be the D (6 bases). The CDR3 spans 15 residues. Germline assignment: CDR1 KGHSH and CDR2 LQKENI. Trimming cost V 5 bases and J 2 bases, with 15 bases left between them. This CDR3 is CASSRDIMGQETQYF. DNA of the CDR3: TGTGCCAGCTCAAGGGACATAATGGGGCAAGAGACCCAGTACTTC.